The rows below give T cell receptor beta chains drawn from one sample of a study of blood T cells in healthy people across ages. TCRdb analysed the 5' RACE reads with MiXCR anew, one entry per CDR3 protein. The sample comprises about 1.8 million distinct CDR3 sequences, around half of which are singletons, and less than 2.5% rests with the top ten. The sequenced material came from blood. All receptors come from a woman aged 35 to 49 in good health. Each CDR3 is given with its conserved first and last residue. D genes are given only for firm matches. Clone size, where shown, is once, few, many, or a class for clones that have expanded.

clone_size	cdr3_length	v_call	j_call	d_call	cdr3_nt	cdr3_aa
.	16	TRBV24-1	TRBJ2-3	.	TGTGCCACCAGTGATCCTGGGCTCTCTAGCACAGATACGCAGTATTTT	CATSDPGLSSTDTQYF
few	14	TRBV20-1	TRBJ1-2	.	TGCAGTGCTAGAGATAGGAGTGGAGGCTATGGCTACACCTTC	CSARDRSGGYGYTF
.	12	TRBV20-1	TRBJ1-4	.	TGCAGTGCCAAGCAGGGAGATGAAAAACTGTTTTTT	CSAKQGDEKLFF
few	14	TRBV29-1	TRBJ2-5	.	TGCAGCGTTGCCGCCCCTTACTCTTGGGAGACCCAGTACTTC	CSVAAPYSWETQYF
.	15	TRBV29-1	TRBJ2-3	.	TGCAGCGTTGAATCGAGCGGGTCTAGGAGAGATACGCAGTATTTT	CSVESSGSRRDTQYF
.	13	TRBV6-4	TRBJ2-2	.	TGCGCCAGCAGTGAAGTGGCAACCGGGGAGCTGTTTTTT	CASSEVATGELFF
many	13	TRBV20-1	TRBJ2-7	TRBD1	TGCAGCGCACGGACAGGGAGCTCCTACGAGCAGTACTTC	CSARTGSSYEQYF
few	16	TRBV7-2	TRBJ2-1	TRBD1	TGTGCCAGCAGCCGCTATAGGACGGGACAGGGGCGCGTCCAGTTCTTC	CASSRYRTGQGRVQFF
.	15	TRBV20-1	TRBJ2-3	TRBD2	TGCAGTGCTACGTCTAGCGGGCATAGCACAGATACGCAGTATTTT	CSATSSGHSTDTQYF
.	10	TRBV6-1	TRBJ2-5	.	TGTGCCAGCAGTGACCCTCAGCAGTACTTC	CASSDPQQYF
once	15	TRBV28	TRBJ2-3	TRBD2	TGTGCCAGCAGCACGAGCGGGGGGCTGCCAGATACGCAGTATTTT	CASSTSGGLPDTQYF
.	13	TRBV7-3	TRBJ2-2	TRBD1	TGTGCCAGCAGCTTATTAGGGACAGAGAAGCTGTTTTTT	CASSLLGTEKLFF
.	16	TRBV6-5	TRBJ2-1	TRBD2	TGTGCCAGCAGCCGGACGGGACTAGGGTCCTACAATGAGCAGTTCTTC	CASSRTGLGSYNEQFF
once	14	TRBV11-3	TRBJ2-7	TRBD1	TGTGCCGGCAGCTTAGGGACAGCTTCATACGAGCAGTACTTC	CAGSLGTASYEQYF
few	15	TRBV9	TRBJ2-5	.	TGTGCCAGCAGCCCGAGCAGGACTGCTCAAGAGACCCAGTACTTC	CASSPSRTAQETQYF
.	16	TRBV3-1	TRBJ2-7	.	TGTGCCAGCAGCCAAGGTGTGAGCGGAAGGACCTACGAGCAGTACTTC	CASSQGVSGRTYEQYF
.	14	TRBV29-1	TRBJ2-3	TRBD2	TGCAGCGTTAGACTAGCGGGGGAGGTAGATACGCAGTATTTT	CSVRLAGEVDTQYF
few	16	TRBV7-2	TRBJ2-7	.	TGTGCCAGCAGCTTAGCGAGTACAGTAGGAACCTACGAGCAGTACTTC	CASSLASTVGTYEQYF
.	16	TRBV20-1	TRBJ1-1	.	TGCAGTGCTAGAGTCAGGGTAGACCAACGGAACACTGAAGCTTTCTTT	CSARVRVDQRNTEAFF
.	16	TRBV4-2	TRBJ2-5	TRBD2	TGTGCCAGCAGCTACCCGGTAGCGGGGGGTGATGAGACCCAGTACTTC	CASSYPVAGGDETQYF
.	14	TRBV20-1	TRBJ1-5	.	TGCAGTGCCGAAAGGGATTATAGCAATCAGCCCCAGCATTTT	CSAERDYSNQPQHF
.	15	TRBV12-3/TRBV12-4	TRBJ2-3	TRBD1	TGTGCCAGCAGGCGACAGGGGCTCTTCACAGATACGCAGTATTTT	CASRRQGLFTDTQYF
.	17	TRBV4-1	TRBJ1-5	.	TGCGCCAGCAGCCAAGTTTGTGGTGCCGAGACACATCAGCCCCAGCATTTT	CASSQVCGAETHQPQHF
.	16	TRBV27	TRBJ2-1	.	TGTGCCAGCAGTTTGTTTCAAAAGGTGGGCTACAATGAGCAGTTCTTC	CASSLFQKVGYNEQFF
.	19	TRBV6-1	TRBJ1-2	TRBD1	TGTGCCAGCAGTACAGCCCCCTCGGACAGGATCGATTTTAACTATGGCTACACCTTC	CASSTAPSDRIDFNYGYTF
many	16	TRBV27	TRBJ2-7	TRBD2	TGTGCCAGCAGTTTAGCAGCTAGCGGGGGGCCGCTCGAGCAGTACTTC	CASSLAASGGPLEQYF
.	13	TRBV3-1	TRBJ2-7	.	TGTGCCAGCAGCCAAGGGAGGTTCAGTGAGCAGTACTTC	CASSQGRFSEQYF
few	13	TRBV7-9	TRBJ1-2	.	TGTGCCAGCAGCCCCCAGGCGATCTATGGCTACACCTTC	CASSPQAIYGYTF
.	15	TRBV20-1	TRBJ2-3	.	TGCAGTGCCCCACGAACTGATACTAGCACAGATACGCAGTATTTT	CSAPRTDTSTDTQYF
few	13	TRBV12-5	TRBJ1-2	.	TGTGCTAGTGGTTTGGGATACAGGGAGGGCTACACCTTC	CASGLGYREGYTF
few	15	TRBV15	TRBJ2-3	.	TGTGCCACCAGCAGAGAACGGCAACCCACAGATACGCAGTATTTT	CATSRERQPTDTQYF
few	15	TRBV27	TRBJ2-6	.	TGTGCCAGCAGCGCAACAGGGTTTGGGGCCAACGTCCTGACTTTC	CASSATGFGANVLTF
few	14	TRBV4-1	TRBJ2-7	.	TGCGCCAGCAGCCGAGCGGCGGTCGGCTACGAGCAGTACTTC	CASSRAAVGYEQYF
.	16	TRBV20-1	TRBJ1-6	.	TGCAGTGCTAGTCATCGGGGCATCGGCTATAATTCACCCCTCCACTTT	CSASHRGIGYNSPLHF
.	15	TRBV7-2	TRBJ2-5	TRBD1	TGTGCCAGCAGCTTATTTTCGGACAGGGAGCAGACCCAGTACTTC	CASSLFSDREQTQYF
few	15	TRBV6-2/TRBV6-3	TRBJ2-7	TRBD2	TGTGCCAGCAGAAGCGGGGGGGCCTATTCCTACGAGCAGTACTTC	CASRSGGAYSYEQYF
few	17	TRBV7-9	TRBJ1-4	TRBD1	TGTGCCAGCACCGTCGGGCAGGGGGCCATCTCCAATGAAAAACTGTTTTTT	CASTVGQGAISNEKLFF
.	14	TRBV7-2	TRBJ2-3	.	TGTGCCAGCAGCCCCGGACTGCCACACGGCGGGCAGTATTTT	CASSPGLPHGGQYF
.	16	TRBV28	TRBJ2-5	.	TGTGCCAGCAGCCTAAAGGGGGGGGTTCGGCAAGAGACCCAGTACTTC	CASSLKGGVRQETQYF
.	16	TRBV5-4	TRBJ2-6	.	TGTGCCAGCAGCCAATTTGGGGGCTCTGGGGCCAACGTCCTGACTTTC	CASSQFGGSGANVLTF
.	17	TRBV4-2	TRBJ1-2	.	TGTGCCAGCAGCCAAGAAATTATCGGTCAGCTAGGCTATGGCTACACCTTC	CASSQEIIGQLGYGYTF
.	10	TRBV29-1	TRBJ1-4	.	TGCAGCGTTGAAGGGGGGGGGCTGTTTTTT	CSVEGGGLFF
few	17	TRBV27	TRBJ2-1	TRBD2	TGTGCCAGCAGTTTCGATGGACTAGCGGGGCGTTACAATGAGCAGTTCTTC	CASSFDGLAGRYNEQFF
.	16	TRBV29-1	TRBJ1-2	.	TGCAGCGTTGTCGGGACTCCGGGGGGGCAAGGATATGGCTACACCTTC	CSVVGTPGGQGYGYTF
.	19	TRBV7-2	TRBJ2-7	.	TGTGCCAGCAGCCGTAGGACTACGCGGTTCTCAACGTGGGGCAACGAGCAGTACTTC	CASSRRTTRFSTWGNEQYF
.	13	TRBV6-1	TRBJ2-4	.	TGTGCCAGCAGTGAAGAGGCTGGAAACAGTTTGTACTTC	CASSEEAGNSLYF
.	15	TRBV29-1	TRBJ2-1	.	TGCAGCGTGGACGGGGGGCCGGGCTCCTACAATGAGCAGTTCTTC	CSVDGGPGSYNEQFF
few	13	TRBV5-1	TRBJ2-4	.	TGCGCCAGCAGCTCCCCGGGACTTCCGGAGCAGTACTTC	CASSSPGLPEQYF
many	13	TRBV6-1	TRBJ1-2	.	TGTGCCAGCAGTGAAGGTGGGAACTATGGCTACACCTTC	CASSEGGNYGYTF
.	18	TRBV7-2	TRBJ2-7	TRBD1	TGTGCCAGCAGCACCCGGGACAGGATCAAACCCGATCTATACGAGCAGTACTTC	CASSTRDRIKPDLYEQYF